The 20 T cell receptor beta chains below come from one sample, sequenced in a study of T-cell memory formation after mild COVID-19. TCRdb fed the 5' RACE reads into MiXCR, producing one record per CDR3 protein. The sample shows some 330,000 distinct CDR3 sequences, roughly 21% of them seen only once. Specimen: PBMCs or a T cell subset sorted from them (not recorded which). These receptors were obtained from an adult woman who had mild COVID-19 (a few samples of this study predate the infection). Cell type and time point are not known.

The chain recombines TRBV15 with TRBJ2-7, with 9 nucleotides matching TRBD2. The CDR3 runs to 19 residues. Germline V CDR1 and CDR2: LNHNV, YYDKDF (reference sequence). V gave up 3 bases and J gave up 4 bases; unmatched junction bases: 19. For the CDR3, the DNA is TGTGCCACCAGCAGCCAGCTCATGACTAGCGGTGGCCGAGGTTACGAGCAGTACTTC. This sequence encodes CATSSQLMTSGGRGYEQYF.

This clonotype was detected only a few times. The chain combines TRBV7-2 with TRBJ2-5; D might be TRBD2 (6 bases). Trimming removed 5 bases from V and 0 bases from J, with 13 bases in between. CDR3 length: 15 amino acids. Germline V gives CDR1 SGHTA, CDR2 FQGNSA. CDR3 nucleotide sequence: TGTGCCAGCAGCCCCAGCCGGGGGAACCAAGAGACCCAGTACTTC. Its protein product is CASSPSRGNQETQYF.

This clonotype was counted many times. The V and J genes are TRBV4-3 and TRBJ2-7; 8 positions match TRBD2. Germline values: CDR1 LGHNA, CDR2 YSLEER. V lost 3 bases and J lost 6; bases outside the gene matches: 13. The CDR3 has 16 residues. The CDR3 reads CASSQQTSGAGGEQYF. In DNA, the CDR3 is TGCGCCAGCAGCCAGCAAACTAGCGGTGCCGGGGGCGAGCAGTACTTC.

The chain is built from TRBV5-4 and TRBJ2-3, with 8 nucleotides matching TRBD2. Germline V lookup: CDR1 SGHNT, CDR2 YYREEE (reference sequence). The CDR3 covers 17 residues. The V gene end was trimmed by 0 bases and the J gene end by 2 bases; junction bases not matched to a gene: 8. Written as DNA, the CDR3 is TGTGCCAGCAGCTTGGTGAGGAGCGGGGGCCTCACAGATACGCAGTATTTT. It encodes CASSLVRSGGLTDTQYF.

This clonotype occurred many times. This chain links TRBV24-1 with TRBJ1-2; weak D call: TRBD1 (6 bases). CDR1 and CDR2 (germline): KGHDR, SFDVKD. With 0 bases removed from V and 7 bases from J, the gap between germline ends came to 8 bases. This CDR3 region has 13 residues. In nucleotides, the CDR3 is TGTGCCACCAGTGATTTGCCCAGGGGTGGCTACACCTTC. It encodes CATSDLPRGGYTF.

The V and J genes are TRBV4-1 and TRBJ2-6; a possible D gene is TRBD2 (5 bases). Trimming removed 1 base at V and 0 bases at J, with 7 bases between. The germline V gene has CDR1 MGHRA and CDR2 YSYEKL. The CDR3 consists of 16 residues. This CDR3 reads CASSQGLISGANVLTF. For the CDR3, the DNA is TGCGCCAGCAGCCAAGGACTAATCTCTGGGGCCAACGTCCTGACTTTC.

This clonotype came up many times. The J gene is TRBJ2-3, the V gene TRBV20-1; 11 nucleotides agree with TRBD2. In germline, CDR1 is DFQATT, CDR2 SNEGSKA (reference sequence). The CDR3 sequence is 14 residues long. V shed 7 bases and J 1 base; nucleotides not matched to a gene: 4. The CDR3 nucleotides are TGCAGTGGCTTAGCGGGGGGGCGCACAGATACGCAGTATTTT. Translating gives CSGLAGGRTDTQYF.

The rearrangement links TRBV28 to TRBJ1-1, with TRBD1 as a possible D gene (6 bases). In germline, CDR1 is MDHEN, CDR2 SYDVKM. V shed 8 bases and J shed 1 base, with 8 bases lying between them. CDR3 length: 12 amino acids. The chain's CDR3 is CASQTGNTEAFF. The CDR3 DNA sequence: TGTGCCAGCCAGACAGGGAACACTGAAGCTTTCTTT.

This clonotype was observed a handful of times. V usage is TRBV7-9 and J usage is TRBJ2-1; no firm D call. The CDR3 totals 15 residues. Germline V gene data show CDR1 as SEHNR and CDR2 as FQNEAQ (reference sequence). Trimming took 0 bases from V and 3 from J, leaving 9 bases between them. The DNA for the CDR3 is TGTGCCAGCAGCTTAGCGCGAGGTAACTACAATGAGCAGTTCTTC. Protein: CASSLARGNYNEQFF.

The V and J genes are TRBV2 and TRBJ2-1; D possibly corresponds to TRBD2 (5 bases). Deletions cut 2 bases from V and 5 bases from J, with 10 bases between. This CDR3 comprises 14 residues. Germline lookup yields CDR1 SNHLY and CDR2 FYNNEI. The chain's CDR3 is CASSERETNNEQFF. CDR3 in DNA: TGTGCCAGCAGTGAACGCGAGACTAACAATGAGCAGTTCTTC.

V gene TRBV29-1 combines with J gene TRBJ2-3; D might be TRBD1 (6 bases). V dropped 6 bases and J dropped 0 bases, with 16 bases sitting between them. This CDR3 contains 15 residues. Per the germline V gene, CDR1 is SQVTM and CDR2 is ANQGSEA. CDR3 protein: CSVTGTTSSTDTQYF. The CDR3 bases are TGCAGCGTGACCGGGACAACCTCTAGCACAGATACGCAGTATTTT.

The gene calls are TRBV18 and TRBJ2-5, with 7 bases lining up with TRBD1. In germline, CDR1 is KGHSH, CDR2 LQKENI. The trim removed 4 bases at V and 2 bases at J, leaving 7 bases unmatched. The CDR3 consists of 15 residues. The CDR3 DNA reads TGTGCCAGCTCACAACCAGGGACAGCTCAAGAGACCCAGTACTTC. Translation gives CASSQPGTAQETQYF.

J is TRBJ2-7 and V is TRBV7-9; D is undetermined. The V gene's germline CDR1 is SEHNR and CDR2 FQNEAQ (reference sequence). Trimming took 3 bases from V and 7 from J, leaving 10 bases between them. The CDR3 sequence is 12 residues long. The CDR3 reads CASSFSSREQYF. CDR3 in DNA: TGTGCCAGCAGCTTTAGTTCTAGGGAGCAGTACTTC. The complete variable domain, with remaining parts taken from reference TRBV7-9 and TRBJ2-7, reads DTGVSQNPRHKITKRGQNVTFRCDPISEHNRLYWYRQTLGQGPEFLTYFQNEAQLEKSRLLSDRFSAERPKGSFSTLEIQRTEQGDSAMYLCASSFSSREQYFGPGTRLTVT.

In nucleotides, the CDR3 is TGTGCCAGCAGCTTGAAGGGGAGAAGCAATCAGCCCCAGCATTTT. Protein product: CASSLKGRSNQPQHF. This chain links TRBV5-5 with TRBJ1-5; tentatively, D is TRBD1 (5 bases). CDR1 and CDR2 (germline): SGHKS, YYEKEE (reference sequence). V was clipped by 1 base and J by 1 base, with 9 bases between them. The CDR3 has 15 residues.

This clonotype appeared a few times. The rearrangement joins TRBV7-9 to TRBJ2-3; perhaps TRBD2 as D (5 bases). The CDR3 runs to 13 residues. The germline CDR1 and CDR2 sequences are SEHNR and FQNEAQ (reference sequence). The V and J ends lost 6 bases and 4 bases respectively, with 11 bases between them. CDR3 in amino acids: CASRIRTADTQYF. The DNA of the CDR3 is TGTGCCAGCAGGATTCGGACTGCAGATACGCAGTATTTT.

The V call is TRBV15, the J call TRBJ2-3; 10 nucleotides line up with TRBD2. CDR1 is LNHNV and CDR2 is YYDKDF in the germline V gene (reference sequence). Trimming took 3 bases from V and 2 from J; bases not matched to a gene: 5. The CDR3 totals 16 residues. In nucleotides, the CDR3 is TGTGCCACCAGCAGGGCTAGCGGGGGACACACAGATACGCAGTATTTT. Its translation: CATSRASGGHTDTQYF.

This CDR3 is CASSQGGLEETQYF. The CDR3 nucleotides are TGCGCCAGCAGCCAGGGGGGACTAGAAGAGACCCAGTACTTC. The chain employs TRBV4-1 and TRBJ2-5; 8 bases fit TRBD2. The junction had 3 bases not matched to a gene; V was cut back by 3 bases and J by 3 bases. This CDR3 is 14 amino acids long. Germline V gene sequence: CDR1 MGHRA, CDR2 YSYEKL.

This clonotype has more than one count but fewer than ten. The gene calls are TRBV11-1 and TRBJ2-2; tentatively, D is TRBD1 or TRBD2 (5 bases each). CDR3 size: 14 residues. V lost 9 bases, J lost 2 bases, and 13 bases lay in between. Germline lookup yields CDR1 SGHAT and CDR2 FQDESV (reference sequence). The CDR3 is CASRRQGNTGELFF. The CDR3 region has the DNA TGTGCCAGTCGGAGGCAGGGTAACACCGGGGAGCTGTTTTTT. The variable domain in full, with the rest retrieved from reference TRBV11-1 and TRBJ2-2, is EAEVAQSPRYKITEKSQAVAFWCDPISGHATLYWYRQILGQGPELLVQFQDESVVDDSQLPKDRFSAERLKGVDSTLKIQPAELGDSAMYLCASRRQGNTGELFFGEGSRLTVL.

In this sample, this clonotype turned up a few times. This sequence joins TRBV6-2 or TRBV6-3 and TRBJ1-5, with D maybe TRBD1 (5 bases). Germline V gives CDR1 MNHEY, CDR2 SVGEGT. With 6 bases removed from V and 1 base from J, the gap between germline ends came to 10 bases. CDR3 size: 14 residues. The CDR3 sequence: CASRGGDSNQPQHF. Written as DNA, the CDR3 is TGTGCCAGCAGGGGGGGGGACAGCAATCAGCCCCAGCATTTT.

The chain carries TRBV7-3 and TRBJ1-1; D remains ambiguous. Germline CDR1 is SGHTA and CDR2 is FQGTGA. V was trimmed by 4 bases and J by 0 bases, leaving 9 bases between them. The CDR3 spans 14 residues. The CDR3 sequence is CASSSITVNTEAFF. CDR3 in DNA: TGTGCCAGCAGCTCTATTACGGTGAACACTGAAGCTTTCTTT.